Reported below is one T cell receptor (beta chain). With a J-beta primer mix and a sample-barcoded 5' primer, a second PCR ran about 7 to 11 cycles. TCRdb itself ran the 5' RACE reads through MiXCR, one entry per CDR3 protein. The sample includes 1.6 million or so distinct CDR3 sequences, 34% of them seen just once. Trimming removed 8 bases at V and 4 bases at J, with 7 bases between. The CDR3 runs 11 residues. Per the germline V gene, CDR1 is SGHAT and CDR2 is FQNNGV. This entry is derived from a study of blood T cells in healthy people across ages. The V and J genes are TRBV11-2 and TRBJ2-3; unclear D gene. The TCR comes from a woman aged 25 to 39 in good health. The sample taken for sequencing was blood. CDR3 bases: TGTGCCAGCTGGTCCCCAGATACGCAGTATTTT. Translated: CASWSPDTQYF.